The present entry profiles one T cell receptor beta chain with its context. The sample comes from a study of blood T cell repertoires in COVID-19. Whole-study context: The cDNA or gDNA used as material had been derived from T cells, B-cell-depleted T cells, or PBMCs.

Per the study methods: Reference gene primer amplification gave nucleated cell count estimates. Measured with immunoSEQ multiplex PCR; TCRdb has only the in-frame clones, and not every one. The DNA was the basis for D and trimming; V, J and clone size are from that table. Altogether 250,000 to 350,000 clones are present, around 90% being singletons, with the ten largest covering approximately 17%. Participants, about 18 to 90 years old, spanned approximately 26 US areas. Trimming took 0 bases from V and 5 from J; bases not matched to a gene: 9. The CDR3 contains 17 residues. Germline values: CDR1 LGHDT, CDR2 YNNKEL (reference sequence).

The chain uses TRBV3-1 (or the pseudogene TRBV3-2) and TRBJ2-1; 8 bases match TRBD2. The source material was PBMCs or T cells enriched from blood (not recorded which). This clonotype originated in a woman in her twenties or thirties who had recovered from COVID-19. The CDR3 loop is CASSQDPPAGANNEQFF. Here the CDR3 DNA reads TGTGCCAGCAGCCAAGATCCCCCAGCGGGGGCGAACAATGAGCAGTTCTTC.